The 14 T cell receptor beta chains below all came from one sample that was sequenced in a study of blood T cell repertoires in COVID-19. Profiling relied on immunoSEQ multiplex PCR, and the TCRdb table lists in-frame clones only, not all of them. The table has 210,000 or so clones, 75% to 90% seen once. What was sequenced was peripheral blood. Receptors were obtained from a human donor in a cohort sampled during active COVID-19.

The chain carries TRBV28 and TRBJ1-5; the match to TRBD1 covers 8 bases. The CDR3 consists of 15 residues. V trimming: 7 bases; J trimming: 11 bases; junction bases outside the gene matches: 16. Germline V gene lookup returns CDR1 MDHEN and CDR2 SYDVKM. CDR3: CASTIDRGVAGAQHF. Here the CDR3 DNA reads TGTGCCAGCACAATCGACAGGGGCGTAGCGGGGGCCCAGCATTTT. Filled out from reference TRBV28 and TRBJ1-5, the complete variable domain reads DVKVTQSSRYLVKRTGEKVFLECVQDMDHENMFWYRQDPGLGLRLIYFSYDVKMKEKGDIPEGYSVSREKKERFSLILESASTNQTSMYLCASTIDRGVAGAQHFGDGTRLSIL.

DNA for the CDR3: TGTGCCAGCAGCGACAGAGTACATGGCTACACCTTC. Residues: CASSDRVHGYTF. The rearrangement uses TRBV9 and TRBJ1-2; D gene unclear. V lost 3 bases and J 6 bases, leaving 9 bases between the germline ends. Looked up from germline, CDR1 is SGDLS and CDR2 is YYNGEE. The length of the CDR3 is 12 residues.

With regard to this clone: One end of the junction varies from germline; a read error may be responsible. The same CDR3 also results from other DNA sequences found in this sample. V is TRBV7-9 and J is TRBJ1-1; D possibly corresponds to TRBD1 (6 bases). The CDR3 spans 14 residues. CDR1 and CDR2 from the germline V gene are SEHNR and FQNEAQ (reference sequence). For the CDR3, the DNA is TGTGCCAGCAGCCTAGCAGGGGTGAACACTGAAGCTTTCTTT. It specifies CASSLAGVNTEAFF.

This clone was observed a handful of times. CDR3 sequence (DNA): TGTGCCAGCAGTGGGGCGGGGGATCAGCCCCAGCATTTT. As protein: CASSGAGDQPQHF. The rearrangement joins TRBV2 to TRBJ1-5; possible D gene TRBD1, 5 bases. Germline V lookup: CDR1 SNHLY, CDR2 FYNNEI. Trimming stripped 4 bases from V and 5 bases from J, with 9 bases between. There are 13 residues in the CDR3.

A few counts support this clone. The V call is TRBV28, the J call TRBJ2-5; no reliable D call. Germline CDR1 is MDHEN and CDR2 is SYDVKM. The V end lost 5 bases, the J end lost 5 bases, and 18 bases lay between the germline ends. The CDR3 spans 15 residues. CDR3 sequence: CASSLTRVQKETQYF. The CDR3 region has the DNA TGTGCCAGCAGTCTAACCCGGGTCCAAAAGGAGACCCAGTACTTC. Complete variable domain (other parts from reference TRBV28 and TRBJ2-5): DVKVTQSSRYLVKRTGEKVFLECVQDMDHENMFWYRQDPGLGLRLIYFSYDVKMKEKGDIPEGYSVSREKKERFSLILESASTNQTSMYLCASSLTRVQKETQYFGPGTRLLVL.

This clone was counted between two and nine times. CDR3 bases: TGTGCCAGTAGTCTGGGCGCCGGTACCTACGAGCAGTACTTC. It is translated as CASSLGAGTYEQYF. The V call is TRBV19, the J call TRBJ2-7; D not resolved. This CDR3 has 14 amino acids. Germline CDR1 and CDR2: LNHDA and SQIVND (reference sequence). Between the trimmed V and J ends, which lost 5 bases and 2 bases, there was a span of 13 bases.

V gene TRBV28 combines with J gene TRBJ2-4, with no clear D. This CDR3 comprises 11 residues. The V gene lost 4 bases and the J gene lost 5 bases, with 3 bases spanning the gap. Germline V lookup: CDR1 MDHEN, CDR2 SYDVKM. CDR3 in DNA: TGTGCCAGCAGTTCGGAAAACATTCAGTACTTC. Protein sequence: CASSSENIQYF.

This clone was seen a few times. DNA for the CDR3: TGTGCCACCAGTGATCATCCAGGGAATGGGGCCAACGTCCTGACTTTC. This translates into CATSDHPGNGANVLTF. The chain carries TRBV24-1 and TRBJ2-6, with a weak D call TRBD1 (5 bases). V lost 3 bases and J 3 bases, leaving 11 bases between the germline ends. CDR1 and CDR2 (germline): KGHDR, SFDVKD. The CDR3 has 16 residues.

This rearrangement joins TRBV3-1 (or the pseudogene TRBV3-2) to TRBJ1-1, with 7 bases fitting TRBD1. The CDR3 is made up of 14 amino acids. Germline loops: CDR1 LGHDT, CDR2 YNNKEL (reference sequence). The trim removed 4 bases at V and 1 base at J, leaving 3 bases unmatched. The chain's CDR3 is CASSLRTGNTEAFF. The CDR3 nucleotides are TGTGCCAGCAGCCTCCGGACAGGGAACACTGAAGCTTTCTTT.

The chain is built from TRBV7-9 and TRBJ1-2; D gene unclear. V was pared by 3 bases and J by 7 bases, with 9 bases between. CDR3 length equals 12 residues. CDR1 is SEHNR, CDR2 FQNEAQ, per germline (reference sequence). The CDR3 coding sequence is TGTGCCAGCAGCTTGGCTGTTTCTGGCTACACCTTC. This codes for CASSLAVSGYTF.

V gene TRBV12-1 combines with J gene TRBJ2-3; TRBD1, the D gene given by the table, was not confirmed from the DNA. TRBV12-1 is tagged as a pseudogene. The CDR3 extends over 14 amino acids. The DNA for the CDR3 is TGTGCCAGCAGGCCGGACAGGTACACAGATACGCAGTATTTT. It is translated as CASRPDRYTDTQYF.

The chain links TRBV6-5 to TRBJ1-4; 7 bases are shared with TRBD1. The V and J ends lost 0 bases and 8 bases, in that order; junction bases with no gene match: 3. CDR1 MNHEY and CDR2 SVGAGI come from the germline V gene. CDR3 length: 14 residues. The CDR3 bases are TGTGCCAGCAGTTACTCGACAGGGTTCGAAAAACTGTTTTTT. Protein sequence: CASSYSTGFEKLFF.

The gene calls are TRBV19 and TRBJ2-7, with 9 bases that match TRBD1. The V gene end was trimmed by 8 bases and the J gene end by 3 bases; junction bases not matched to a gene: 5. The CDR3 sequence is 13 residues long. Germline CDR1 and CDR2: LNHDA and SQIVND (reference sequence). CDR3: CASARDRDYEQYF. CDR3 DNA: TGTGCCAGTGCCCGGGACAGGGACTACGAGCAGTACTTC.

This clone appeared a few times. This sample also contains other DNA sequences that code for the same CDR3. The chain couples TRBV24-1 to TRBJ2-7; D is unresolved. Germline CDR1 reads KGHDR; CDR2 reads SFDVKD. CDR3 length equals 13 residues. V was trimmed by 3 bases and J by 4 bases, leaving 9 bases between them. The CDR3 loop reads CATSDSTAYEQYF. For the CDR3, the DNA is TGTGCCACCAGTGATAGTACAGCTTACGAGCAGTACTTC.